A single sample gave rise to the 18 T cell receptor beta chains below, sequenced in a study of T cell responses to AZD1222 COVID-19 vaccine. The data were produced by immunoSEQ multiplex PCR, yet TCRdb's version contains in-frame clones alone and is incomplete. This sample has around 140,000 clones; 80% to 95% occur once, and the top ten carry roughly 4%. The sample consisted of peripheral blood, taken on day 0 of AZD1222 vaccination. The origin of the receptors is an adult in good health.

This clone appeared a single time. V gene TRBV15 combines with J gene TRBJ2-7; D is uncertain. V lost 0 bases and J 4 bases, leaving 16 bases between the germline ends. This CDR3 is built from 16 residues. Germline-derived CDR1 and CDR2 are LNHNV and YYDKDF (reference sequence). This CDR3 is CATSRDAGIEAYEQYF. The CDR3 DNA reads as TGTGCCACCAGCAGAGATGCAGGAATCGAGGCTTACGAGCAGTACTTC.

The chain is built from TRBV5-6 and TRBJ1-2; possibly TRBD1 for D (5 bases). The germline CDR1 and CDR2 sequences are SGHDT and YYEEEE. V dropped 0 bases and J dropped 2 bases, with 8 bases sitting between them. This CDR3 contains 14 residues. The DNA for the CDR3 is TGTGCCAGCAGCTTGGTGGGGGAGAACTATGGCTACACCTTC. This encodes CASSLVGENYGYTF.

V is TRBV5-6 and J is TRBJ2-5; D is unclear. The CDR3 spans 14 residues. Trimming removed 0 bases at V and 4 bases at J, with 10 bases between. From germline, CDR1 is SGHDT and CDR2 YYEEEE. CDR3 bases: TGTGCCAGCAGCTTGGAAGCCCTCGGAGAGACCCAGTACTTC. Translated: CASSLEALGETQYF.

The V call is TRBV5-1, the J call TRBJ1-2; possible D gene TRBD1, 5 bases. CDR1 and CDR2 (germline): SGHRS, YFSETQ. The V and J ends lost 5 bases and 1 base respectively, with 12 bases between them. The CDR3 contains 14 residues. The CDR3 sequence is CASRLEQGNYGYTF. The CDR3 nucleotides are TGCGCCAGCAGGCTGGAGCAGGGTAACTATGGCTACACCTTC.

The chain carries TRBV6-2 or TRBV6-3 and TRBJ2-7; D unclear. Trimming removed 4 bases from V and 0 bases from J, with 4 bases in between. Germline V lookup: CDR1 MNHEY, CDR2 SVGEGT. The CDR3 is 12 residues long. The CDR3 here is CASSLPSYEQYF. CDR3 sequence (DNA): TGTGCCAGCAGTTTACCCTCCTACGAGCAGTACTTC.

The gene calls are TRBV11-1 and TRBJ1-1; D not resolved. Germline CDR1 reads SGHAT; CDR2 reads FQDESV (reference sequence). CDR3 length: 13 residues. Trimming removed 8 bases from V and 0 bases from J, with 10 bases in between. The CDR3 DNA reads as TGTGCCAGCTCAGGCAGGTTGAACACTGAAGCTTTCTTT. This gives the protein CASSGRLNTEAFF.

In this sample, this clone turned up once. The rearrangement joins TRBV7-2 to TRBJ2-3; D ambiguous. Germline V gives CDR1 SGHTA, CDR2 FQGNSA. The CDR3 spans 12 residues. Deletions cut 2 bases from V and 5 bases from J, with 5 bases between. The CDR3 region has the DNA TGTGCCAGCAGCTTACTAAGAGATACGCAGTATTTT. This translates into CASSLLRDTQYF.

The chain carries TRBV29-1 and TRBJ2-7; 9 bases line up with TRBD2. Germline CDR1 SQVTM, CDR2 ANQGSEA. V was pared by 4 bases and J by 2 bases, with 9 bases of the junction left unmatched. CDR3 size: 15 residues. The DNA of the CDR3 is TGCAGCGTTGGGGGCGGCGGGAGGGCTACCTACGAGCAGTACTTC. It encodes CSVGGGGRATYEQYF.

The CDR3: CASTFIGAGKNTIYF. In DNA, the CDR3 is TGTGCCAGTACCTTTATCGGGGCAGGAAAAAACACCATATATTTT. This chain links TRBV19 with TRBJ1-3, with D possibly TRBD1 on 5 matching bases. The CDR3 length is 15 residues. V lost 7 bases and J lost 6, with 19 bases in between. Germline lookup yields CDR1 LNHDA and CDR2 SQIVND (reference sequence).

The rearrangement joins TRBV27 to TRBJ2-7; 9 nucleotides line up with TRBD1. This CDR3 contains 12 residues. Germline assignment: CDR1 MNHEY and CDR2 SMNVEV (reference sequence). With V trimmed by 5 bases and J by 7 bases, 3 bases remained unmatched. The CDR3 sequence: CASSLGQGEQYF. The CDR3 DNA reads as TGTGCCAGCAGTCTCGGACAGGGGGAGCAGTACTTC.

The chain combines TRBV6-5 with TRBJ2-2; D is unresolved. V lost 8 bases and J lost 0, with 7 bases in between. Germline-derived CDR1 and CDR2 are MNHEY and SVGAGI. CDR3 size: 13 residues. The CDR3: CASLRTNTGELFF. The CDR3 DNA is TGTGCCAGCCTCAGAACGAACACCGGGGAGCTGTTTTTT.

This chain connects TRBV15 to TRBJ2-1; possible D gene TRBD1, 5 bases. This CDR3 spans 12 amino acids. V was pared by 4 bases and J by 8 bases, with 9 bases between. Germline values: CDR1 LNHNV, CDR2 YYDKDF (reference sequence). The CDR3 region has the DNA TGTGCCACCAGCACAGGGAACCATGAGCAGTTCTTC. This sequence encodes CATSTGNHEQFF.

The chain is built from TRBV19 and TRBJ2-2, with TRBD1 matching over 8 bases. The CDR3 length is 16 residues. The V segment lost 3 bases and the J segment 2 bases; nucleotides outside the gene matches: 5. CDR1 is LNHDA, CDR2 SQIVND, per germline (reference sequence). The CDR3 nucleotides read TGTGCCAGTAGTATTTTCGGGACAGGTAACACCGGGGAGCTGTTTTTT. It translates to CASSIFGTGNTGELFF.

The count of this clone is one. The CDR3 sequence: CASSLSRTSEQYF. As DNA, the CDR3 is TGTGCCAGCAGTTTATCGCGCACCTCCGAGCAGTACTTC. The chain uses TRBV27 and TRBJ2-7; no definite D call. CDR1 and CDR2 (germline): MNHEY, SMNVEV (reference sequence). V lost 0 bases, J lost 6 bases, and 9 bases lay in between. The CDR3 is 13 amino acids.

The chain couples TRBV3-1 (or the pseudogene TRBV3-2) to TRBJ2-3, with D perhaps being TRBD1 or TRBD2 (5 bases each). Germline loops: CDR1 LGHDT, CDR2 YNNKEL (reference sequence). The germline V and J ends were trimmed by 4 bases and 2 bases, with 10 bases remaining between them. The CDR3 spans 14 residues. The CDR3 loop reads CASSPGPVTDTQYF. Here the CDR3 DNA reads TGTGCCAGCAGCCCGGGGCCGGTCACAGATACGCAGTATTTT.

The DNA of the CDR3 is TGTGCCACCAGTGGCCCCATTTGGAAGGAGGGTGGCGAGCAGTACTTC. It specifies CATSGPIWKEGGEQYF. The chain employs TRBV24-1 and TRBJ2-7; weak D call: TRBD2 (6 bases). The ends were cut back, 5 bases at V and 6 bases at J, with 22 bases in the middle. The CDR3 spans 16 residues. The germline gives CDR1 KGHDR, CDR2 SFDVKD.

The J gene is TRBJ2-7, the V gene TRBV2, with 11 bases matching TRBD1. This CDR3 is 16 amino acids long. Trimming cost V 4 bases and J 9 bases; bases outside gene matches: 14. Germline V gene data show CDR1 as SNHLY and CDR2 as FYNNEI. The chain's CDR3 is CASSGGTGGLQAVQYF. In nucleotides, the CDR3 is TGTGCCAGCAGTGGAGGGACAGGGGGACTCCAAGCGGTGCAGTACTTC.

J is TRBJ1-3 and V is TRBV3-1 (or the pseudogene TRBV3-2); D gene uncertain. The germline V gene has CDR1 LGHDT and CDR2 YNNKEL (reference sequence). The CDR3 consists of 11 residues. V lost 0 bases, J lost 11 bases, and 5 bases lay in between. Here the CDR3 reads CASSQEFAIYF. In DNA form, the CDR3 reads TGTGCCAGCAGCCAAGAGTTCGCCATATATTTT.